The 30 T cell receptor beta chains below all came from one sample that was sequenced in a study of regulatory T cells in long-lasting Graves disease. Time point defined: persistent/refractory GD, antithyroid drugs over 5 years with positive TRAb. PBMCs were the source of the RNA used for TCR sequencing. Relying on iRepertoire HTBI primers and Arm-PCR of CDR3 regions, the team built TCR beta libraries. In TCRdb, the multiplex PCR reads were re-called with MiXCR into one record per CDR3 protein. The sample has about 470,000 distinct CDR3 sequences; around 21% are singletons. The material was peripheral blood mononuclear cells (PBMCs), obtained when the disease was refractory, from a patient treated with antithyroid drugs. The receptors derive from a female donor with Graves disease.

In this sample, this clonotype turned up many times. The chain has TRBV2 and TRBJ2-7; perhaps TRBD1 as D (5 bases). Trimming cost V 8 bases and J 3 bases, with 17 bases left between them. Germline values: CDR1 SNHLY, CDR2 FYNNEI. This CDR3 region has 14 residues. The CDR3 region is CASFNRPLDYEQYF. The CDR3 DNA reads TGTGCCAGCTTTAACAGGCCCCTTGACTACGAGCAGTACTTC.

CDR3 protein: CASRFSETQYF. The CDR3 nucleotides are TGTGCCAGTAGGTTCTCAGAGACCCAGTACTTC. This chain connects TRBV19 to TRBJ2-5; D remains unclear. CDR1 and CDR2 (germline): LNHDA, SQIVND (reference sequence). The CDR3 consists of 11 residues. Trimming stripped 6 bases from V and 4 bases from J, with 6 bases between.

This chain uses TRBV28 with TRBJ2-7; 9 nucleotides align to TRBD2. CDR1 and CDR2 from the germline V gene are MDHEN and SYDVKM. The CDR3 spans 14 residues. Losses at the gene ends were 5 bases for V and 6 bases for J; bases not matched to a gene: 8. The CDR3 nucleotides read TGTGCCAGCAGTGGGGGACTAGCCGCCTGCGAGCAGTACTTC. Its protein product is CASSGGLAACEQYF.

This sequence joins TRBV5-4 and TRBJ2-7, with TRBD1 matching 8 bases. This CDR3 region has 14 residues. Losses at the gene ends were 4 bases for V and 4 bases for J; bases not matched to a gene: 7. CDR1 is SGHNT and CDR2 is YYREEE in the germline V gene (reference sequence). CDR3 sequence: CASSKGQGNYEQYF. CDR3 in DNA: TGTGCCAGCAGCAAAGGACAGGGTAATTACGAGCAGTACTTC.

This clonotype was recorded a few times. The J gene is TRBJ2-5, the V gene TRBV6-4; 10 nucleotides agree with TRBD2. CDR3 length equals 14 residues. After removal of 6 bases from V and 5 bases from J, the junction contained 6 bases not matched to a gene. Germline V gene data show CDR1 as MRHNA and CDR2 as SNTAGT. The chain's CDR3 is CASSPSGSGETQYF. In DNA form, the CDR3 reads TGTGCCAGCAGCCCTAGCGGGAGTGGGGAGACCCAGTACTTC.

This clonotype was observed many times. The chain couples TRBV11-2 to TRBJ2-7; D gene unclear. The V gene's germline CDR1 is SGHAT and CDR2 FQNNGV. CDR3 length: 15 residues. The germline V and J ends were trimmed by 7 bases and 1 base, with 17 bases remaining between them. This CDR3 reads CASTQSPDVSYEQYF. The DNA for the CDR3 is TGTGCCAGCACCCAATCCCCAGATGTATCCTACGAGCAGTACTTC.

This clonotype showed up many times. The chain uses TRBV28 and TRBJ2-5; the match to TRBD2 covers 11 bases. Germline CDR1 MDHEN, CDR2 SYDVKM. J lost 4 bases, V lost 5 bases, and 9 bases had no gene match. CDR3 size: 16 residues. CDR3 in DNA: TGTGCCAGCAGTACCGTAGCGGGAGGGCCTGGAGAGACCCAGTACTTC. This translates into CASSTVAGGPGETQYF.

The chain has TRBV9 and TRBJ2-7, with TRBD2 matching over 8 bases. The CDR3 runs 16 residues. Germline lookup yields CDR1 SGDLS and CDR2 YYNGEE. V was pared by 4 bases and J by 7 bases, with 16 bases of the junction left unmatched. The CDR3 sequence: CASSPRFGSGISEQYF. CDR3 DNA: TGTGCCAGCAGCCCCCGGTTTGGTAGCGGGATATCAGAGCAGTACTTC.

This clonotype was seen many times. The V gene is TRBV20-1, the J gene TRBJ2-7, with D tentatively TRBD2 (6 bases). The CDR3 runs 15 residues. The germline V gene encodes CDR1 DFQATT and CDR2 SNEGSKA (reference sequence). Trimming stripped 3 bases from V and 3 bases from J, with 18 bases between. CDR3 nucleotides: TGCAGTGCTAGGGCCTTGGCGGGAAGTTTCTACGAGCAGTACTTC. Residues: CSARALAGSFYEQYF.

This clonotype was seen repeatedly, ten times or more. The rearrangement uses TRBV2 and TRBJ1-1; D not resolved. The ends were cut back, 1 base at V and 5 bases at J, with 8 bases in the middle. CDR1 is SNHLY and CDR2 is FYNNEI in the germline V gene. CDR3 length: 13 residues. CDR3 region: CASSEDEWTEAFF. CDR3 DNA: TGTGCCAGCAGTGAAGATGAGTGGACTGAAGCTTTCTTT.

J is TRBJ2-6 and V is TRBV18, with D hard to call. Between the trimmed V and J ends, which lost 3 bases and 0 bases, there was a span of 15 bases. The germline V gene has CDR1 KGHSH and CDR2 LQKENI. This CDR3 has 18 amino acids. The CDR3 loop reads CASSPTRGRTSGANVLTF. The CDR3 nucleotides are TGTGCCAGCTCACCGACAAGAGGACGGACCTCTGGGGCCAACGTCCTGACTTTC.

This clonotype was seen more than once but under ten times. Here the CDR3 DNA reads TGTGCCAGCAGCAAAGGGGGACTGCCCGGGGAGCTGTTTTTT. Residues: CASSKGGLPGELFF. The gene calls are TRBV3-1 and TRBJ2-2; D possibly uses TRBD1 or TRBD2 (6 bases each). V was shortened by 5 bases and J by 6 bases, with 13 bases between the two germline ends. The CDR3 contains 14 residues. Germline assignment: CDR1 LGHDT and CDR2 YNNKEL (reference sequence).

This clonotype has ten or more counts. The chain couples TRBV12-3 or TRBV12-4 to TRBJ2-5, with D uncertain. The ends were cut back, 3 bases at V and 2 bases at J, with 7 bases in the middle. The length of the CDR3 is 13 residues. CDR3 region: CASSFITQETQYF. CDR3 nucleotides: TGTGCCAGCAGTTTTATCACGCAAGAGACCCAGTACTTC.

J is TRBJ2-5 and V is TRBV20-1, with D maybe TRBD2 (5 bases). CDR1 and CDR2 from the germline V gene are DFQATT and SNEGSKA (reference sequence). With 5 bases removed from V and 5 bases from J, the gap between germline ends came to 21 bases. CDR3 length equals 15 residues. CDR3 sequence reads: CSAQTPGLRRETQYF. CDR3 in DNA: TGCAGTGCTCAGACGCCGGGATTACGTAGGGAGACCCAGTACTTC.

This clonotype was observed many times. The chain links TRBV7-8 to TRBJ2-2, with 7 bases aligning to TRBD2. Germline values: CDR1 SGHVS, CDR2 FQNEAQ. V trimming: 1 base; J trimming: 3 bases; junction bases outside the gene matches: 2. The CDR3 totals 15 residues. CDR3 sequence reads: CASSLDGGYTGELFF. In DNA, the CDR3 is TGTGCCAGCAGCTTAGACGGGGGGTACACCGGGGAGCTGTTTTTT.

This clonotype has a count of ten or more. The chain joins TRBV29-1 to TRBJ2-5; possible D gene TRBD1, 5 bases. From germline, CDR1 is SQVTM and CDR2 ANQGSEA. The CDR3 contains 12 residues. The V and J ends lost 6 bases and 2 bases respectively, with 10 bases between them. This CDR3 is CSVRQTQETQYF. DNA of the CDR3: TGCAGCGTGCGACAGACACAAGAGACCCAGTACTTC.

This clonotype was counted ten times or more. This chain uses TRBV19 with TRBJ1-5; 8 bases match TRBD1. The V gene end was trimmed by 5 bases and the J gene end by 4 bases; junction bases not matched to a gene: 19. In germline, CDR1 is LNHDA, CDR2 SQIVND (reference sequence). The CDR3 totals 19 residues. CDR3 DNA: TGTGCCAGTAGTTTGGGGACAGGATTTCGTTCGGGTGGTAATCAGCCCCAGCATTTT. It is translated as CASSLGTGFRSGGNQPQHF.

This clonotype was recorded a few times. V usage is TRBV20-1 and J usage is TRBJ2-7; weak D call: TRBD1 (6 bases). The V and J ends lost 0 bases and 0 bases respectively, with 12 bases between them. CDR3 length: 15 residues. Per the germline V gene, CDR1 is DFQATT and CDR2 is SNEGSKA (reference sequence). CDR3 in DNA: TGCAGTGCTAGAGATAATGCAGGGGTCTCCTACGAGCAGTACTTC. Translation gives CSARDNAGVSYEQYF.

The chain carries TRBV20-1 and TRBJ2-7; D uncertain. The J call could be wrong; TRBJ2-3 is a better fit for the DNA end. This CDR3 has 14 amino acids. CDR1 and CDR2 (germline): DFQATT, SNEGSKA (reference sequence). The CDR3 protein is CSARIEAARDTQYF. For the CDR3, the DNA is TGCAGTGCTAGGATAGAGGCGGCCCGCGATACGCAGTATTTT.

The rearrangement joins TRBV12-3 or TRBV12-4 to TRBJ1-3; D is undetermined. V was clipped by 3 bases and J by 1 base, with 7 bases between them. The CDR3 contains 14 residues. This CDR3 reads CASSFFLSGNTIYF. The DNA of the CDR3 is TGTGCCAGCAGTTTTTTCCTTTCTGGAAACACCATATATTTT.

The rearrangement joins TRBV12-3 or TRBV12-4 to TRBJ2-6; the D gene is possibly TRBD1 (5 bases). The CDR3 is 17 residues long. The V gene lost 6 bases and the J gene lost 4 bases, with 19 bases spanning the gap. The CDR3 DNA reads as TGTGCCAGCAGGGGCCGACAGCTTCCCTCCGGGGCCAACGTCCTGACTTTC. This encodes CASRGRQLPSGANVLTF.

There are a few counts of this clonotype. CDR3 residues: CASRGGLDLADTQYF. DNA of the CDR3: TGTGCCAGCAGGGGCGGACTTGACCTTGCGGATACGCAGTATTTT. The rearrangement links TRBV2 to TRBJ2-3, with D perhaps TRBD2 (5 bases). The germline gives CDR1 SNHLY, CDR2 FYNNEI. Trimming took off 6 bases at V and 6 bases at J, with 19 bases between the two ends. The CDR3 totals 15 residues.

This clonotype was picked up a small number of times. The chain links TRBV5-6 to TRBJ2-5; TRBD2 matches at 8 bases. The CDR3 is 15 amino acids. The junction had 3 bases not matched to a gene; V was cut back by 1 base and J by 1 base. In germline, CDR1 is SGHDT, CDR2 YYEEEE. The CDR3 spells CASSLMTSAQETQYF. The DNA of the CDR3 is TGTGCCAGCAGCTTGATGACTAGCGCCCAAGAGACCCAGTACTTC.

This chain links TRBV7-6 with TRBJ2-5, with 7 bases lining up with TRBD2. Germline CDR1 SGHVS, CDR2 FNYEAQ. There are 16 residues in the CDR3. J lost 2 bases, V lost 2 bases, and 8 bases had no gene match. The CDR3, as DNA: TGTGCCAGCAGCTTAATTGCGGGAGTGGGGCAAGAGACCCAGTACTTC. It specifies CASSLIAGVGQETQYF.

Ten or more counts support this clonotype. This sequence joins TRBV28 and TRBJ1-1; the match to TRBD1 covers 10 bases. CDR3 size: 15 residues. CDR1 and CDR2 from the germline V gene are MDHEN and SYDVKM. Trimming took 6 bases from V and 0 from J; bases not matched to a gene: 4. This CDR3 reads CASSAGQGLNTEAFF. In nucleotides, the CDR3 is TGTGCCAGCAGCGCGGGACAGGGGTTGAACACTGAAGCTTTCTTT.

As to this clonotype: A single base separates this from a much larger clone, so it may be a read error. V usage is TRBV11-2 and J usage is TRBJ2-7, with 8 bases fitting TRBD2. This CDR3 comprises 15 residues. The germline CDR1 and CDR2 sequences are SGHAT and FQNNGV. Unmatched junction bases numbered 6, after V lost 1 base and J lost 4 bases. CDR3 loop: CASSLAGGPIYEQYF. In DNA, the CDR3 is TGTGCCAGCAGCTTAGCGGGAGGGCCTATTTACGAGCAGTACTTC. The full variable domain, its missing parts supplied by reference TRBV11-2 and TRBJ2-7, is EAGVAQSPRYKIIEKRQSVAFWCNPISGHATLYWYQQILGQGPKLLIQFQNNGVVDDSQLPKDRFSAERLKGVDSTLKIQPAKLEDSAVYLCASSLAGGPIYEQYFGPGTRLTVT.

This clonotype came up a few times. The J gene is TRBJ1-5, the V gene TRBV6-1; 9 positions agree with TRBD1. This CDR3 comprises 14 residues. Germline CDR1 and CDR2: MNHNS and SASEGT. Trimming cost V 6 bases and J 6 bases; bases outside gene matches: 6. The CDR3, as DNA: TGTGCCAGCAGAGAGACAGGGGGTGGTCAGCCCCAGCATTTT. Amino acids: CASRETGGGQPQHF.

CDR3 DNA: TGCGCCAGCAGTGAATTACGGATCTGGGATACGCAGTATTTT. It is translated as CASSELRIWDTQYF. This chain connects TRBV10-1 to TRBJ2-3; D gene ambiguous. Deletions cut 3 bases from V and 6 bases from J, with 13 bases between. Germline V lookup: CDR1 WNHNN, CDR2 SYGVQD (reference sequence). CDR3 length: 14 amino acids.

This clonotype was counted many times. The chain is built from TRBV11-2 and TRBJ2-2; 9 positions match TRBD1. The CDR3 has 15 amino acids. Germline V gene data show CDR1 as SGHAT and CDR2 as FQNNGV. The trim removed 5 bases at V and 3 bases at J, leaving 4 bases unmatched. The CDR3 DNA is TGTGCCAGCAGCATCGACAGGGGGTACACCGGGGAGCTGTTTTTT. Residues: CASSIDRGYTGELFF.

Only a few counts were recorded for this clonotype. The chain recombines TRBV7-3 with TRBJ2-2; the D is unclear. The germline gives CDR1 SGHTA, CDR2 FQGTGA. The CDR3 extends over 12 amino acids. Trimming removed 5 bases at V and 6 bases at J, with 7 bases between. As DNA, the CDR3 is TGTGCCAGCAGCCCATATTCCGGGGAGCTGTTTTTT. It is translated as CASSPYSGELFF.